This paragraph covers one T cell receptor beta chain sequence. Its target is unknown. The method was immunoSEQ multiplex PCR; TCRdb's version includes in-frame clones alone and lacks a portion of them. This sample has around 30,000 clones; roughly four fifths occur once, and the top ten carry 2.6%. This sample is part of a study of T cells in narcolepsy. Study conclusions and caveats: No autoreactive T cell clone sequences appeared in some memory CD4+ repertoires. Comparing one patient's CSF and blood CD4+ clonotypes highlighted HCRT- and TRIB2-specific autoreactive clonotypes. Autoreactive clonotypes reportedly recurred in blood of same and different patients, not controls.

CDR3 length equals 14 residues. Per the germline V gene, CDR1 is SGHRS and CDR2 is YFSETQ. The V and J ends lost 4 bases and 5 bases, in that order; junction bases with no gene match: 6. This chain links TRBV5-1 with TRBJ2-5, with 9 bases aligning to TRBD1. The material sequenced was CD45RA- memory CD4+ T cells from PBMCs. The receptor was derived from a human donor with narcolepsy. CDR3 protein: CASSATTGGETQYF. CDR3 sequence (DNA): TGCGCCAGCAGCGCCACGACAGGGGGTGAGACCCAGTACTTC. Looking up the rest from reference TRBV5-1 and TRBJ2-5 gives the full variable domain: KAGVTQTPRYLIKTRGQQVTLSCSPISGHRSVSWYQQTPGQGLQFLFEYFSETQRNKGNFPGRFSGRQFSNSRSEMNVSTLELGDSALYLCASSATTGGETQYFGPGTRLLVL.